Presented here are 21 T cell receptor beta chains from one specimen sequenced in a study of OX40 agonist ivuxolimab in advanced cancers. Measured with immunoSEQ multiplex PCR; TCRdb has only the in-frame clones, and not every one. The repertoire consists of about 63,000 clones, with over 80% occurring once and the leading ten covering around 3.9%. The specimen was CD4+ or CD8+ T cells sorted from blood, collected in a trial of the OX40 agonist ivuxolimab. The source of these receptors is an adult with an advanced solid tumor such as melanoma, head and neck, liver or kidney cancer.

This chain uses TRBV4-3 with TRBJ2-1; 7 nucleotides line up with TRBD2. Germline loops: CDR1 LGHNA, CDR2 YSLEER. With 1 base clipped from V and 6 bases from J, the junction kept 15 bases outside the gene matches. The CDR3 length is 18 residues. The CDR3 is CASSQGGVGSGLANEQFF. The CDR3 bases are TGCGCCAGCAGCCAAGGCGGGGTGGGTAGCGGGCTTGCCAATGAGCAGTTCTTC.

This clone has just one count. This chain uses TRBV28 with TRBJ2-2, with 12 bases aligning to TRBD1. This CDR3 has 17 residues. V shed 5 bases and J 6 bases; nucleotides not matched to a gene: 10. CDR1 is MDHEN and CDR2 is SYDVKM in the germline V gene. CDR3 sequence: CASSETGTGGRSGELFF. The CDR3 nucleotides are TGTGCCAGCAGTGAGACCGGGACAGGGGGCCGTTCCGGGGAGCTGTTTTTT.

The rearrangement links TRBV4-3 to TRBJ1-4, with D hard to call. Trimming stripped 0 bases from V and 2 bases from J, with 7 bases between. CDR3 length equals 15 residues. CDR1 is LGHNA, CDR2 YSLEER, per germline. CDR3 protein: CASSQDWATNEKLFF. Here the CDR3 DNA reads TGCGCCAGCAGCCAAGATTGGGCGACTAATGAAAAACTGTTTTTT.

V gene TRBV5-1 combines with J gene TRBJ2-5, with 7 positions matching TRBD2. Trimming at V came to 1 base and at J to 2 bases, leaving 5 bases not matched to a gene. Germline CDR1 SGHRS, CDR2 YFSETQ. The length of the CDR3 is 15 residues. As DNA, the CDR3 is TGCGCCAGCAGCTTGACGAGCGGGGTACAAGAGACCCAGTACTTC. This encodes CASSLTSGVQETQYF.

The CDR3 loop reads CASSFGTDTQYF. In nucleotides, the CDR3 is TGTGCCAGCAGCTTCGGCACAGATACGCAGTATTTT. This sequence joins TRBV7-6 and TRBJ2-3, with D hard to call. With 3 bases removed from V and 1 base from J, the gap between germline ends came to 2 bases. CDR1 is SGHVS and CDR2 is FNYEAQ in the germline V gene. The CDR3 runs 12 residues. The whole variable domain, filled in from reference TRBV7-6 and TRBJ2-3, reads GAGVSQSPRYKVTKRGQDVALRCDPISGHVSLYWYRQALGQGPEFLTYFNYEAQQDKSGLPNDRFSAERPEGSISTLTIQRTEQRDSAMYRCASSFGTDTQYFGPGTRLTVL.

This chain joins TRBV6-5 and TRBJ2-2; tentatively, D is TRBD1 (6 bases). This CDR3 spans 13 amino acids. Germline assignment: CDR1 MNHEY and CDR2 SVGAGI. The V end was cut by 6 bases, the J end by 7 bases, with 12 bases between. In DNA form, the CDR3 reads TGTGCCAGCAGCCTCACAGGGAACGGGGAGCTGTTTTTT. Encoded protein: CASSLTGNGELFF.

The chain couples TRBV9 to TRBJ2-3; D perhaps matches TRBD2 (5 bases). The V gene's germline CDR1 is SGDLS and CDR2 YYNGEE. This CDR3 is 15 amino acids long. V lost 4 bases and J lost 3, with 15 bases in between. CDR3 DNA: TGTGCCAGCAGCCCCGACCCGGGGAATACAGATACGCAGTATTTT. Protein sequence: CASSPDPGNTDTQYF.

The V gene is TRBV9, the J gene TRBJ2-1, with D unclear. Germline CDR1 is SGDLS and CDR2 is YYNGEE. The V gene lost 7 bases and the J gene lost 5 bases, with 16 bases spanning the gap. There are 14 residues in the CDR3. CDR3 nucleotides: TGTGCCAGCTTAAGCCAACATGGCGACAATGAGCAGTTCTTC. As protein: CASLSQHGDNEQFF.

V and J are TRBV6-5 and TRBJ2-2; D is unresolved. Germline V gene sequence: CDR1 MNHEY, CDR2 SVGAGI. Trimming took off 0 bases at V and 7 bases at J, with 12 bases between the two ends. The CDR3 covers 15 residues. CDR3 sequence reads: CASSYSIWGSGELFF. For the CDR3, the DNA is TGTGCCAGCAGTTACTCGATTTGGGGTAGCGGGGAGCTGTTTTTT.

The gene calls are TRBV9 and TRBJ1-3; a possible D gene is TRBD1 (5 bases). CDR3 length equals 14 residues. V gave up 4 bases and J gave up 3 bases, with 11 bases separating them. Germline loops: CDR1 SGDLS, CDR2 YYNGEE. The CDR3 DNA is TGTGCCAGCAGCTCAGGCGGGGGTGGAAACACCATATATTTT. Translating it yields CASSSGGGGNTIYF.

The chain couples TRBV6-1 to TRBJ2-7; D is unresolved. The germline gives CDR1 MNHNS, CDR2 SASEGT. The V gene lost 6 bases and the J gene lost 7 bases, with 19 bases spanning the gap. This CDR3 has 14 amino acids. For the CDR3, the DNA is TGTGCCAGCAGCCTCTCAGGTCCTCATTGGGAGCAGTACGTC. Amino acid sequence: CASSLSGPHWEQYV.

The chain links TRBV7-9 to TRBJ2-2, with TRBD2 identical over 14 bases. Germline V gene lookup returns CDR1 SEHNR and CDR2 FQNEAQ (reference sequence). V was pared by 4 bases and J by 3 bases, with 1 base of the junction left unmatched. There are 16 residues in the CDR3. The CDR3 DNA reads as TGTGCCAGCAGCTCGACTAGCGGGGGGGACACCGGGGAGCTGTTTTTT. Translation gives CASSSTSGGDTGELFF.

CDR3 bases: TGTGCCAGCGGACCGTCAAGGGGTGGATACGAGCAGTACTTC. It yields the protein CASGPSRGGYEQYF. This chain connects TRBV7-8 to TRBJ2-7, with TRBD1 as a possible D gene (5 bases). Germline V gene lookup returns CDR1 SGHVS and CDR2 FQNEAQ. The CDR3 loop spans 14 amino acids. V was clipped by 8 bases and J by 4 bases, with 18 bases between them.

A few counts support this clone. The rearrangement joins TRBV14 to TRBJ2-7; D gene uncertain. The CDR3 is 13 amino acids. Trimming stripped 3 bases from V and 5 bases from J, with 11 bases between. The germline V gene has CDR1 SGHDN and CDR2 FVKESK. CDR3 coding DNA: TGTGCCAGCAGCCAGGGTGACTGGGACGAGCAGTACTTC. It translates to CASSQGDWDEQYF.

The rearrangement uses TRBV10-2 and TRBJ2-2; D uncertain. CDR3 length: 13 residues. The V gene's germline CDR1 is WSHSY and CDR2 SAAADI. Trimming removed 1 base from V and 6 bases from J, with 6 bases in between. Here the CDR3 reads CASSEWGPGELFF. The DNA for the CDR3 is TGCGCCAGCAGTGAGTGGGGTCCCGGGGAGCTGTTTTTT.

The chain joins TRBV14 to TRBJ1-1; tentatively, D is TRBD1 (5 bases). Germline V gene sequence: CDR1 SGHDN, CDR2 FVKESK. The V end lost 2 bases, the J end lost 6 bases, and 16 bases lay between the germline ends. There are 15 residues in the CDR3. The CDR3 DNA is TGTGCCAGCAGCCAATTTTTGTTTGGGGGGGCTGAAGCTTTCTTT. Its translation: CASSQFLFGGAEAFF. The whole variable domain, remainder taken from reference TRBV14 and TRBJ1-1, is EAGVTQFPSHSVIEKGQTVTLRCDPISGHDNLYWYRRVMGKEIKFLLHFVKESKQDESGMPNNRFLAERTGGTYSTLKVQPAELEDSGVYFCASSQFLFGGAEAFFGQGTRLTVV.

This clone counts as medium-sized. The CDR3 protein is CASRGQGSYEQYV. Written as DNA, the CDR3 is TGCGCCAGCAGAGGACAGGGATCCTACGAGCAGTACGTC. This sequence joins TRBV10-1 and TRBJ2-7; 8 nucleotides agree with TRBD1. The CDR3 consists of 13 residues. V lost 6 bases to trimming and J lost 1 base; unmatched junction nucleotides: 2. The germline V gene encodes CDR1 WNHNN and CDR2 SYGVQD (reference sequence).

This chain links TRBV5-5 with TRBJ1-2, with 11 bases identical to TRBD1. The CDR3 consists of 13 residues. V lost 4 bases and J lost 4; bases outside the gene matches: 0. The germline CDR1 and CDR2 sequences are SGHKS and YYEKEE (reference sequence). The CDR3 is CASSGQGAYGYTF. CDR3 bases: TGTGCCAGCAGCGGACAGGGGGCCTATGGCTACACCTTC. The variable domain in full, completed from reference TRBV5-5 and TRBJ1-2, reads DAGVTQSPTHLIKTRGQQVTLRCSPISGHKSVSWYQQVLGQGPQFIFQYYEKEERGRGNFPDRFSARQFPNYSSELNVNALLLGDSALYLCASSGQGAYGYTFGSGTRLTVV.

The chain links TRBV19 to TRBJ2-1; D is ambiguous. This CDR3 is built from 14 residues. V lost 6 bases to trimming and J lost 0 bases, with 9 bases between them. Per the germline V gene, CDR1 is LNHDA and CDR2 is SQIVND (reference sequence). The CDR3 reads CASSPRDSYNEQFF. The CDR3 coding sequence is TGTGCCAGTAGCCCTCGTGACTCCTACAATGAGCAGTTCTTC.

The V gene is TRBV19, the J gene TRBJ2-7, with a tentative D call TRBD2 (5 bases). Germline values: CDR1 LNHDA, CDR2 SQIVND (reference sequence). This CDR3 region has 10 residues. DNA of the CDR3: TGCGAGTACCCCCGGAGGGAGCAGTACGTC. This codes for CEYPRREQYV.

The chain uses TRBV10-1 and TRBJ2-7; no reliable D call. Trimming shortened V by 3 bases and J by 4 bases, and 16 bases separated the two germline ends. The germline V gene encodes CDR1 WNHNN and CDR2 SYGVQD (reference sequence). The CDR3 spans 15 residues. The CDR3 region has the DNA TGCGCCAGCAGTGAAGTACCGGGTCTCAGGTACGAGCAGTACTTC. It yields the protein CASSEVPGLRYEQYF.